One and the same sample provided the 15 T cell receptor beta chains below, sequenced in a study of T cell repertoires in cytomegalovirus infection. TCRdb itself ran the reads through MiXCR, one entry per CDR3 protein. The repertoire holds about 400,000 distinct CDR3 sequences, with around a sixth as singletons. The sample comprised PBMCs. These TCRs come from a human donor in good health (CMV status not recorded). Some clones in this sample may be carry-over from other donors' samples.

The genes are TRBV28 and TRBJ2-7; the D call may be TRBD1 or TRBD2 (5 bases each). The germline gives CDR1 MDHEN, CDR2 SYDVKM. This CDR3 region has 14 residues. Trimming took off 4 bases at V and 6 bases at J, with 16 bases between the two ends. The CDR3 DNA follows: TGTGCCAGCAGTTCAGCGTCAGGGACGGGCGAGCAGTACTTC. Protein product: CASSSASGTGEQYF.

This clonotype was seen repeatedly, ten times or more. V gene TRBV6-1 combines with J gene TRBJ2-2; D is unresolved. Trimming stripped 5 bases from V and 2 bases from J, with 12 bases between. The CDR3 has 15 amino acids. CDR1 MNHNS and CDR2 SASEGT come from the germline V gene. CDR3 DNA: TGTGCCAGCAGTTATATGTCAGGCAACACCGGGGAGCTGTTTTTT. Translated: CASSYMSGNTGELFF.

The CDR3 protein is CASSLRSHTDTQYF. CDR3 in DNA: TGTGCCAGCAGCTTACGAAGTCACACAGATACGCAGTATTTT. V gene TRBV7-2 combines with J gene TRBJ2-3; D remains unclear. The CDR3 covers 14 residues. Looked up from germline, CDR1 is SGHTA and CDR2 is FQGNSA. The V and J ends lost 2 bases and 2 bases respectively, with 8 bases between them.

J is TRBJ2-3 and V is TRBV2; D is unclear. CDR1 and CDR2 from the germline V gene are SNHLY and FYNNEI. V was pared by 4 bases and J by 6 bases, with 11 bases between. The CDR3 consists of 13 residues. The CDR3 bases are TGTGCCAGCAGTGTAATTACCACCGATACGCAGTATTTT. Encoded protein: CASSVITTDTQYF.

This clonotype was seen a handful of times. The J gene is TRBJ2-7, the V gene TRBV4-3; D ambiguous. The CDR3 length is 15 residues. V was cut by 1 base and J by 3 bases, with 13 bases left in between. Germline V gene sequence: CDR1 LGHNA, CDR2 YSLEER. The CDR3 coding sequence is TGCGCCAGCAGCCAAGCGGTTAACTCCGGCTACGAGCAGTACTTC. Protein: CASSQAVNSGYEQYF.

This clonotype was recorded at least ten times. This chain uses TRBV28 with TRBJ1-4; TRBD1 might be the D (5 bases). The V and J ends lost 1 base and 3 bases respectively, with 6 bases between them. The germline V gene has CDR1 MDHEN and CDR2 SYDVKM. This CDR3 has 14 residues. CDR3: CASSLLGPNEKLFF. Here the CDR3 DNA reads TGTGCCAGCAGTTTATTGGGACCTAATGAAAAACTGTTTTTT.

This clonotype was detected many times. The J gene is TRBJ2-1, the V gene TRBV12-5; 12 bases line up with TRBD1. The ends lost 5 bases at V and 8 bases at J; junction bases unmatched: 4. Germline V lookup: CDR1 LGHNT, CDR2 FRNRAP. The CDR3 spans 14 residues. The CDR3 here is CASGKGQGADEQFF. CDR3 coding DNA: TGTGCTAGTGGTAAGGGACAGGGGGCAGATGAGCAGTTCTTC.

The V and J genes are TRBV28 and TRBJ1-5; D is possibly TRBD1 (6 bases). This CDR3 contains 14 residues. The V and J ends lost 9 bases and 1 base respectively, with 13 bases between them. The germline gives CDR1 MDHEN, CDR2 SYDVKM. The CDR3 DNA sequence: TGTGCCAGTTACAGGGCTAACAGCAATCAGCCCCAGCATTTT. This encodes CASYRANSNQPQHF. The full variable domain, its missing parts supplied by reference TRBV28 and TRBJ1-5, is DVKVTQSSRYLVKRTGEKVFLECVQDMDHENMFWYRQDPGLGLRLIYFSYDVKMKEKGDIPEGYSVSREKKERFSLILESASTNQTSMYLCASYRANSNQPQHFGDGTRLSIL.

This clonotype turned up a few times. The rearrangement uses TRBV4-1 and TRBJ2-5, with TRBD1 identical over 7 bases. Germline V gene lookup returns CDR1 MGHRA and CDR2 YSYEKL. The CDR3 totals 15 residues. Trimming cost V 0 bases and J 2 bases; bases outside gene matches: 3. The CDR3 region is CASSQDGRGQETQYF. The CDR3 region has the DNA TGCGCCAGCAGCCAAGATGGCAGGGGGCAAGAGACCCAGTACTTC.

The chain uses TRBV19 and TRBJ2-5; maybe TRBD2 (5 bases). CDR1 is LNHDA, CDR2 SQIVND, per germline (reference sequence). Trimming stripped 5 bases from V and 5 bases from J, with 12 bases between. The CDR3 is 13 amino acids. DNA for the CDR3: TGTGCCAGTAGTCCCGGTTGGAGGGAGACCCAGTACTTC. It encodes CASSPGWRETQYF.

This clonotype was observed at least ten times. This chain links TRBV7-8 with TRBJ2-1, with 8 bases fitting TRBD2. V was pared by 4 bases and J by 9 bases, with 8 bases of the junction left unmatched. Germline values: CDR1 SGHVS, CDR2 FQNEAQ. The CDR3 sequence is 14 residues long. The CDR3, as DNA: TGTGCCAGCAGCTATTTCTCGGGAGGGGTTGAGCAGTTCTTC. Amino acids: CASSYFSGGVEQFF.

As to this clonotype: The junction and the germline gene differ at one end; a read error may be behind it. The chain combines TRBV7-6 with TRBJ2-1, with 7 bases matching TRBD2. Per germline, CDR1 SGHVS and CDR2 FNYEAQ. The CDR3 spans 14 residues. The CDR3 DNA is TGTGCCAGCAGTTTAGCGGGCCTATGGAATGAGCAGTTCTTC. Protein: CASSLAGLWNEQFF.

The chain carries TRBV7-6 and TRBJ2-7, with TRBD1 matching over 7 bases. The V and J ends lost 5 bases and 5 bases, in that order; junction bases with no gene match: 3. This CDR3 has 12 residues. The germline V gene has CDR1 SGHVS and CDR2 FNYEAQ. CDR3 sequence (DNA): TGTGCCAGCAGCCCACAGGGGAACGAGCAGTACTTC. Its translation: CASSPQGNEQYF.

CDR3: CASPRGRTNTGELFF. The CDR3 nucleotides are TGTGCCAGCCCTAGAGGACGGACGAACACCGGGGAGCTGTTTTTT. V is TRBV12-3 or TRBV12-4 and J is TRBJ2-2; no clear D gene. V was trimmed by 8 bases and J by 0 bases, leaving 13 bases between them. This CDR3 has 15 amino acids.

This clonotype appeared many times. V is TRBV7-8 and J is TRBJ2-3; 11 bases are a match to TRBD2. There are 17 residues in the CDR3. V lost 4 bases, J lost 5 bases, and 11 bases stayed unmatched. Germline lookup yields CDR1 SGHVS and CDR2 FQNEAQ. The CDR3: CASSYPTSGAFRDTQYF. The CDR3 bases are TGTGCCAGCAGCTACCCGACTAGCGGGGCATTCAGAGATACGCAGTATTTT. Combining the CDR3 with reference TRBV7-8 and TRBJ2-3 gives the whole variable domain GAGVSQSPRYKVAKRGQDVALRCDPISGHVSLFWYQQALGQGPEFLTYFQNEAQLDKSGLPSDRFFAERPEGSVSTLKIQRTQQEDSAVYLCASSYPTSGAFRDTQYFGPGTRLTVL.